These 7 T cell receptor beta chains were all obtained from the same sample, sequenced in a study of blood T cell repertoires in COVID-19. Profiling relied on immunoSEQ multiplex PCR, and the TCRdb table lists in-frame clones only, not all of them. The sample shows a few hundred thousand clones, roughly 85% of them seen only once. Sequencing was performed on peripheral blood. The receptors originated from a woman aged 30 to 39 with active or convalescent COVID-19.

The chain combines TRBV5-1 with TRBJ2-7; D not certain. Trimming pared 0 bases from V and 3 bases from J, leaving 7 bases between. The CDR3 runs 13 residues. Germline loops: CDR1 SGHRS, CDR2 YFSETQ. CDR3 nucleotide sequence: TGCGCCAGCAGCTTGGATCCGGGCTACGAGCAGTACTTC. It yields the protein CASSLDPGYEQYF.

This rearrangement joins TRBV5-4 to TRBJ2-5, with D maybe TRBD2 (6 bases). Germline values: CDR1 SGHNT, CDR2 YYREEE (reference sequence). The length of the CDR3 is 14 residues. Trimming shortened V by 3 bases and J by 1 base, and 10 bases separated the two germline ends. CDR3 bases: TGTGCCAGCAGCTCTGGGACTGTCCAAGAGACCCAGTACTTC. Residues: CASSSGTVQETQYF.

This clone appeared once. The chain links TRBV27 to TRBJ2-3, with D hard to call. The V end lost 1 base, the J end lost 4 bases, and 6 bases lay between the germline ends. This CDR3 has 13 amino acids. Germline V gene data show CDR1 as MNHEY and CDR2 as SMNVEV (reference sequence). The chain's CDR3 is CASSLYFADTQYF. The CDR3 DNA follows: TGTGCCAGCAGTTTATACTTCGCAGATACGCAGTATTTT.

The chain recombines TRBV7-2 with TRBJ2-7; a possible D gene is TRBD2 (5 bases). Germline V lookup: CDR1 SGHTA, CDR2 FQGNSA. CDR3 size: 15 residues. V was cut by 0 bases and J by 2 bases, with 11 bases left in between. The CDR3 DNA sequence: TGTGCCAGCAGCTTAGCCCCAGGAGGCCCCTACGAGCAGTACTTC. This encodes CASSLAPGGPYEQYF.

The count of this clone is one. The chain is built from TRBV4-1 and TRBJ1-2; D might be TRBD1 (5 bases). V lost 2 bases and J lost 5, with 12 bases in between. Germline loops: CDR1 MGHRA, CDR2 YSYEKL. The CDR3 is 14 residues long. CDR3 coding DNA: TGCGCCAGCAGCCAAACACAGGACCCTTATGGCTACACCTTC. Its translation is CASSQTQDPYGYTF.

This chain links TRBV7-3 with TRBJ2-1; 9 nucleotides align to TRBD2. This CDR3 spans 15 amino acids. The junction had 7 bases not matched to a gene; V was cut back by 2 bases and J by 8 bases. Germline CDR1 and CDR2: SGHTA and FQGTGA. The CDR3 nucleotides are TGTGCCAGCAGCTTAGAAGCGGGGGGCCCCTATGAGCAGTTCTTC. Protein sequence: CASSLEAGGPYEQFF.

On this clone: Being one base from a much bigger clone, this may be a read error. The CDR3 sequence is CASSLGQGATDTQYF. The DNA for the CDR3 is TGTGCCAGCAGCTTAGGACAGGGGGCCACAGATACGCAGTATTTT. The chain employs TRBV7-6 and TRBJ2-3; TRBD1 aligns across 10 bases. V lost 1 base, J lost 2 bases, and 0 bases stayed unmatched. The germline V gene encodes CDR1 SGHVS and CDR2 FNYEAQ. This CDR3 has 15 amino acids. The full variable domain, its missing parts supplied by reference TRBV7-6 and TRBJ2-3, is GAGVSQSPRYKVTKRGQDVALRCDPISGHVSLYWYRQALGQGPEFLTYFNYEAQQDKSGLPNDRFSAERPEGSISTLTIQRTEQRDSAMYRCASSLGQGATDTQYFGPGTRLTVL.